This TCR beta chain was observed in a study of blood T cell repertoires in COVID-19. As for the study in general: From T cells, B-cell-depleted T cells, or PBMCs came the material, which was cDNA or gDNA.

The junction had 21 bases not matched to a gene; V was cut back by 2 bases and J by 0 bases. CDR3 length: 22 amino acids. Germline lookup yields CDR1 SGHTA and CDR2 FQGTGA. Per the study methods: Cell counts per sample came from amplifying reference gene primers. The assay was immunoSEQ multiplex PCR, and TCRdb's table has in-frame clones only and misses some. The V and J calls and the clone size are those of that table, but D and trimming were determined from the DNA. The table lists more than 85,000 clones, about 85% of them singletons, with about 5% in the top ten. Sequencing was carried out using peripheral blood. This chain links TRBV7-3 with TRBJ2-1; 8 bases line up with TRBD2. The receptor was derived from an older man with acute or convalescent COVID-19. CDR3 residues: CASSLSSLRMSGGPSSYNEQFF. DNA for the CDR3: TGTGCCAGCAGCTTATCCTCCCTTCGCATGAGCGGGGGCCCAAGCTCCTACAATGAGCAGTTCTTC. Filled out from reference TRBV7-3 and TRBJ2-1, the complete variable domain reads GAGVSQTPSNKVTEKGKYVELRCDPISGHTALYWYRQSLGQGPEFLIYFQGTGAADDSGLPNDRFFAVRPEGSVSTLKIQRTERGDSAVYLCASSLSSLRMSGGPSSYNEQFFGPGTRLTVL.